The source of this T cell receptor beta chain is a study of identical twins (dated by TCRdb to between 2015 and 2016). For the study in its entirety: TCR alpha and beta repertoires from monozygotic twins, unrelated adults of various ages and cord blood were deep-sequenced to test whether fetal clonotypes persist. To rule out contamination, replicate twin experiments were performed at different times with different library preparation protocols. Study-wide conclusions, independent of this receptor: Fewer insertions were carried by abundant cord blood beta clonotypes; a weaker similar trend was observed in young adult naive repertoires, while no such trend was observed in memory repertoires. Because the same donors could not be followed over many years, the conclusions relied on cross-sectional statistical analysis. Zero-insertion analyses could be partly confounded by invariant T cells such as MAIT and iNKT, although diverse VJ usage argued against such confounding for most clonotypes. Compared with coincidental sharing between unrelated individuals, an excess of low generation-probability sequences was observed among out-of-frame TCR alpha sequences shared between twins. A weaker excess of twin sharing was found in beta out-of-frame sequences because the signal-to-noise ratio was lowered by fewer shared sequences. In monozygotic twins, recombination models systematically underestimated out-of-frame TCR alpha sharing, but the models matched the sharing seen between unrelated individuals.

The library was made by 5' RACE. Data came from an Illumina HiSeq 2000. Template switching added a universal primer binding site, and the final cDNA carried a unique molecular identifier that allowed TCR cDNA molecules to be counted accurately. Specific primers in the conserved constant-segment region were used to synthesize first-strand cDNA for the TCR alpha and beta chains. To control for contamination, each cDNA library was double barcoded with a SMART-Mk sample barcode plus Illumina barcodes. TruSeq adapter sequences along with Illumina sample barcodes were introduced in two successive PCR steps. The TCR alpha and beta cDNA libraries were sequenced on the Illumina HiSeq platform using custom primers. As for the authors' bioinformatics: Raw reads were processed with MiGEC to extract unique molecular identifiers, and MiXCR was used to determine CDR3 positions. Recombination models were inferred per individual with the repgenHMM and IGoR tools using an EM algorithm. The analysis of shared clonotypes was done with the tcR package in R, with sharing normalized by the product of cloneset sizes. To study raw recombination free of thymic and clonal selection effects, out-of-frame nonproductive sequences were analyzed. TCRdb cleaned the public reads at Q25 with fastp, built clones with MiXCR and kept in-frame beta chains. Each CDR3 protein appears once, grouped with its most common genes and DNA. The V and J calls come from TCRdb's annotation, not from the publication. A total of approximately 220,000 distinct CDR3 sequences appear in this sample, 7.5% of them only once. The leading ten clones occupy approximately 5.4% of the sample.

This clonotype has just a few counts. The antigen this receptor binds is unknown. Base qualities are missing; no much larger clone stands one base away. Every donor was a healthy Caucasian. The twin cohort consisted of three pairs of female monozygotic twins, all aged about 18 to 29 years. CD4+ and CD8+ T cell populations were isolated with positive isolation kits from Invitrogen. The same data also went into a second study, on yellow fever vaccine responses in identical twins. Looking at the second paper: According to the authors, in identical twins the way T cells responded to vaccination appeared partly convergent and partly personalized. Focusing on identical twins, the study followed the T cell clones that responded to the vaccine, and did so with precision.

The sequence was obtained from a woman aged 18 to 35 in good health. Sequenced: CD8+ T cells sorted from blood.

The DNA sequence reads TGTGCCAGCATTTCATCTACACGATCCTACGAGCAGTACTTC. Its translation is CASISSTRSYEQYF. The V gene is TRBV25-1 and the J gene is TRBJ2-7, with the D gene too uncertain to name. V is clipped by 7 bases and J by 1 base, and the sequence between their germline boundaries is 14 bases long. Measured from the cysteine to the phenylalanine, the CDR3 is 14 residues long. Only the CDR3 region is kept as DNA, spanning 42 bases read in frame from base 1. Taken from the germline V gene, the CDR1 and CDR2 loops are MGHDK and SYGVNS.